The entry below gives a single T cell receptor beta chain sequence along with its context. This clone was counted a few times. There is no known antigen for this receptor. Base qualities were left out, and no much larger clone turns up one base away. Whole blood was collected in K2EDTA tubes by collaborating institutions according to the institutions' own protocols. For TCRbeta analysis, collaborators shipped samples in one of three forms: frozen whole blood, isolated PBMCs, or DNA extracted from either of those sample types. The data derive from a study of blood T cell repertoires in COVID-19 (dated by TCRdb to about 2020). As for the study more broadly: Samples from collaborators originated in the United States, Italy and Spain and spanned both the acute and convalescent phases of COVID-19. The material from the prospective study consisted of cDNA or gDNA derived from T cells, B-cell-depleted T cells, or PBMCs. Deeply sampled blood TCRbeta repertoires from subjects exposed to, actively infected with, or recovered from COVID-19 were included in the dataset. A de-identified subject ID, COVID-19 status, age in years and sex were almost always included in the sample metadata. The samples were drawn from the first 160 participants of the ongoing ImmuneRACE study and from 950 to 1,500 subjects provided by 6 global collaborators. The repertoires were made available in a free public database intended to serve as a resource for research on the immune response to SARS-CoV-2. Where available, HLA class I and class II types were obtained from metadata supplied by the sample provider rather than from assay-based typing.

What the work shows at the level of the full study, not this receptor alone: The amount of clinical and demographic metadata varied by source and participant and was provided uncurated.

TCRbeta CDR3 regions were amplified from genomic DNA using the immunoSEQ Assay, a bias-controlled multiplex PCR. The original methods were these. Within the assay, amplification of reference gene primers was used to estimate how many nucleated cells each sample contained. Sequence reads were collapsed and filtered to measure the absolute abundance of every unique TCRbeta CDR3 rearrangement. For each sample, productive Simpson clonality was calculated as the square root of Simpson's diversity index across productive rearrangements. TCRdb provides this immuneACCESS table in a form limited to in-frame rearrangements. Some clones are lacking; in checked studies, under half of them reflect an unresolved V gene, and why the rest are absent is not known. The DNA was the basis for D and trimming; V, J and clone size are from that table. The table for this sample lists 360,000 or so clones; around 90% of them were counted only once. About 7% of the sample is held by the ten biggest clonotypes.

CDR1 SGHAT and CDR2 FQDESV are derived from the germline V gene (reference sequence). Cut back by 2 bases and 8 bases, the V and J ends lie 18 bases apart. The CDR3 runs 15 residues from the cysteine to the phenylalanine. The CDR3 DNA has 45 bases and is translated from base 1. The clonotype comes from a man between 18 and 29 years old with active or convalescent COVID-19. Sequencing used peripheral blood. Recombination joined TRBV11-1 with TRBJ1-2, and possibly TRBD1, on 6 matching bases. The CDR3 has the sequence CASSLTGTGSGGYTF. In nucleotides, the sequence is TGTGCCAGCAGCTTAACTGGCACAGGGTCGGGGGGCTACACCTTC.